This TCR beta chain was documented in a study of technical replicates of blood from several donors. Sequenced by immunoSEQ multiplex PCR; TCRdb stores in-frame clones only, minus some. The sample holds 15,000 or so clones, roughly 86% seen once. Sequences were obtained from PBMCs. This TCR derives from a human donor in good health.

This chain's CDR3 is CASSYSSQGGNYGYTF. CDR3 DNA sequence: TGTGCCAGCAGTTACTCTTCACAGGGCGGTAACTATGGCTACACCTTC. The rearrangement links TRBV6-5 to TRBJ1-2, with a tentative D call TRBD1 (6 bases). The CDR3 length is 16 residues. V was cut by 0 bases and J by 1 base, with 12 bases left in between. Germline loops: CDR1 MNHEY, CDR2 SVGAGI.